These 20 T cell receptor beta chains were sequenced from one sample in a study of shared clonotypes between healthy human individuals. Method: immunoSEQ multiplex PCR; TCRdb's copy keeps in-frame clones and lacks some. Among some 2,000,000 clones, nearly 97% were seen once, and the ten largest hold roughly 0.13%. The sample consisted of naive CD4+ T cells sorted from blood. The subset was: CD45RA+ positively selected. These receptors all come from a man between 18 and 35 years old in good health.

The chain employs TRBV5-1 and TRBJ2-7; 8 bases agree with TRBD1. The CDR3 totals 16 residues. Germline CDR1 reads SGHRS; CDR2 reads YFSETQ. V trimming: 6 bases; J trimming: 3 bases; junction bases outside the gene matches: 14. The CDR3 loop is CASTPRGQGDYYEQYF. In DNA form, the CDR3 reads TGCGCCAGCACCCCCCGAGGACAGGGTGACTACTACGAGCAGTACTTC.

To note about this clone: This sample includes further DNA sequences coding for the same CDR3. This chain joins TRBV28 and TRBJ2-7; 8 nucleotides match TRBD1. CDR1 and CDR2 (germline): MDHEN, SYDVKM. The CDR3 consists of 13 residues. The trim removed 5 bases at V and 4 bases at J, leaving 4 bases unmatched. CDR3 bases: TGTGCCAGCAGTGCAGGGGGCAGGTACGAGCAGTACTTC. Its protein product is CASSAGGRYEQYF.

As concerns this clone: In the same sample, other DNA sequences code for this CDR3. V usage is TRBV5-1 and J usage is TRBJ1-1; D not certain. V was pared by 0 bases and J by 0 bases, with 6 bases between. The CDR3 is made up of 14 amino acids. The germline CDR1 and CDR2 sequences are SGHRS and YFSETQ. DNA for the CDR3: TGCGCCAGCAGCTTGGGGGCTCTGAACACTGAAGCTTTCTTT. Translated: CASSLGALNTEAFF.

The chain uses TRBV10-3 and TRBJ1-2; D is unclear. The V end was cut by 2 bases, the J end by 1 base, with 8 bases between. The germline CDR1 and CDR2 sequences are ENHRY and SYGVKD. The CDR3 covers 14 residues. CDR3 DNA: TGTGCCATCAGTGAGACGTGGGATAACTATGGCTACACCTTC. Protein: CAISETWDNYGYTF.

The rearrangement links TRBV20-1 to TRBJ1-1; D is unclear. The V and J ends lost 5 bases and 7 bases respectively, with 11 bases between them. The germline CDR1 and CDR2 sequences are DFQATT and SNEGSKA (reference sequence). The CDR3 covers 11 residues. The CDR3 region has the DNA TGCAGTGCTCTACTGGACGGTGAAGCTTTCTTT. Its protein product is CSALLDGEAFF.

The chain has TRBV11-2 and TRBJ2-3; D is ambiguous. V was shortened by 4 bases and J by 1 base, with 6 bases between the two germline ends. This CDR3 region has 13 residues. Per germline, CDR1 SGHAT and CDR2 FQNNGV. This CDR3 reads CASSSPRTDTQYF. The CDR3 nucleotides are TGTGCCAGCAGCTCACCCCGCACAGATACGCAGTATTTT.

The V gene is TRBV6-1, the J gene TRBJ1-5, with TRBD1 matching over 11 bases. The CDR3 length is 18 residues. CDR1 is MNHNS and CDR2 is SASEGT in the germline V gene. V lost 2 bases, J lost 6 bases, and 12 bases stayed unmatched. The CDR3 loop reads CASSEKRDRGYGVQPQHF. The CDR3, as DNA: TGTGCCAGCAGTGAAAAGAGGGACAGGGGGTATGGAGTTCAGCCCCAGCATTTT.

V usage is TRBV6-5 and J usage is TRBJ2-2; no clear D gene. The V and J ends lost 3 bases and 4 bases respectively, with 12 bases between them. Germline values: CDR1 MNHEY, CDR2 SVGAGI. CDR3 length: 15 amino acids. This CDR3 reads CASSYDLRITGELFF. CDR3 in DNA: TGTGCCAGCAGTTATGACTTGCGTATCACCGGGGAGCTGTTTTTT.

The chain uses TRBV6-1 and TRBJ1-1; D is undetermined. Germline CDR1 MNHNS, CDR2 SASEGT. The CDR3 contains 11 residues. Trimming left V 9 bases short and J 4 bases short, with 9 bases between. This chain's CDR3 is CASSLRTEAFF. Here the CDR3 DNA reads TGTGCCAGTTCCTTGCGCACTGAAGCTTTCTTT.

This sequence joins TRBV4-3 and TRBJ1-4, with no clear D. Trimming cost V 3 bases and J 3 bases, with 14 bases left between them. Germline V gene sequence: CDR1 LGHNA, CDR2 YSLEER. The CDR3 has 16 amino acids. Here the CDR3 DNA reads TGCGCCAGCAGCCACTCAATCTCAGGAGCTAATGAAAAACTGTTTTTT. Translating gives CASSHSISGANEKLFF.

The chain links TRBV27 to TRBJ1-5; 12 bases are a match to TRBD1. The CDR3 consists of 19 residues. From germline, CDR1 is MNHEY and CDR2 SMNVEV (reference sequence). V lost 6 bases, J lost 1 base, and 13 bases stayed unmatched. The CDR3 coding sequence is TGTGCCAGCAGAAATTCTGGGACAGGGGGCTCATGGAGCAATCAGCCCCAGCATTTT. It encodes CASRNSGTGGSWSNQPQHF.

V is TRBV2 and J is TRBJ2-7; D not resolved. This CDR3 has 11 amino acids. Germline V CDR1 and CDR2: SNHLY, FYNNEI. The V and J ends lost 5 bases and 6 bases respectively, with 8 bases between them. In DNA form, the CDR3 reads TGTGCCAGCAGTAGCGCTGCCGAGCAGTACTTC. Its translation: CASSSAAEQYF.

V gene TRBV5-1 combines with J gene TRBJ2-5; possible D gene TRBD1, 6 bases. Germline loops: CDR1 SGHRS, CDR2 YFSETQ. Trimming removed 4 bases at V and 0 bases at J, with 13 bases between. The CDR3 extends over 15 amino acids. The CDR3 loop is CASSKITGYQETQYF. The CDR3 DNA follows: TGCGCCAGCAGCAAAATAACAGGGTACCAAGAGACCCAGTACTTC.

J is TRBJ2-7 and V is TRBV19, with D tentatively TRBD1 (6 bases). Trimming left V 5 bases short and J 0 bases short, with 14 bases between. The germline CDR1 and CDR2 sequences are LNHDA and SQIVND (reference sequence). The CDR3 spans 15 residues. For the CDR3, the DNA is TGTGCCAGTAGTCTAAACAGGGACCACTCCTACGAGCAGTACTTC. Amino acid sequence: CASSLNRDHSYEQYF.

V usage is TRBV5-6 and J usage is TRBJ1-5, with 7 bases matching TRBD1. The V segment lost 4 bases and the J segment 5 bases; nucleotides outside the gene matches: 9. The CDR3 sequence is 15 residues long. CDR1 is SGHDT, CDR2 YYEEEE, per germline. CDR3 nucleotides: TGTGCCAGCAGCCAGACAGGGCGAAAAGATCAGCCCCAGCATTTT. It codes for CASSQTGRKDQPQHF.

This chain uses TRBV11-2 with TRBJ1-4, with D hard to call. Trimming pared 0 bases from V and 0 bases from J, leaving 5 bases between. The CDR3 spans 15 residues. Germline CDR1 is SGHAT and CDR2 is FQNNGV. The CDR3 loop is CASSLEYTTNEKLFF. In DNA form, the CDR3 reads TGTGCCAGCAGCTTAGAGTATACAACTAATGAAAAACTGTTTTTT.

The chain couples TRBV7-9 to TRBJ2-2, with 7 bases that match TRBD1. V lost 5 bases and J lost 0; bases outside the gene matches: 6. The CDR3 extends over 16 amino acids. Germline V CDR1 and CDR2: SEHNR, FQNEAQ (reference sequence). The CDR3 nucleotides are TGTGCCAGCAGCCCACGACAGGGATCGAACACCGGGGAGCTGTTTTTT. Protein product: CASSPRQGSNTGELFF.

CDR3: CASSLVGTGPYEQYF. The CDR3 DNA follows: TGCGCCAGCAGCTTGGTAGGGACAGGGCCCTACGAGCAGTACTTC. The rearrangement joins TRBV5-1 to TRBJ2-7; 9 bases line up with TRBD1. Germline V gene lookup returns CDR1 SGHRS and CDR2 YFSETQ. This CDR3 region has 15 residues. Trimming removed 0 bases from V and 2 bases from J; junction bases left unmatched: 3.

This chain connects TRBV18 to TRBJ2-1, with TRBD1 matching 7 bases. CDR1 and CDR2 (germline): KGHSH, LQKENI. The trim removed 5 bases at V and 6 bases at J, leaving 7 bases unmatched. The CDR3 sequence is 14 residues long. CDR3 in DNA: TGTGCCAGCTCATCTCAGGGGGTTGCCAATGAGCAGTTCTTC. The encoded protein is CASSSQGVANEQFF.

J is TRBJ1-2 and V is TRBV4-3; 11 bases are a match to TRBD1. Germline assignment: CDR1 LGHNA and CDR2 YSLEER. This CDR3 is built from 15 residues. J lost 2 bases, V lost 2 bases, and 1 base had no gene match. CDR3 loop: CASSQRDRGNYGYTF. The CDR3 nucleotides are TGCGCCAGCAGCCAACGGGACAGGGGGAACTATGGCTACACCTTC.